This entry concerns a single TCR beta chain. The germline gives CDR1 MNHEY, CDR2 SVGAGI. V dropped 0 bases and J dropped 10; count of bases not matched to a gene: 0. The CDR3 length is 12 residues. The data were taken from a study of blood T cell repertoires in COVID-19. Across the whole study: Acute and convalescent COVID-19 samples came from the United States, Italy and Spain.

Study processing details: Amplifying reference gene primers gave estimates of nucleated cell counts. Profiling relied on immunoSEQ multiplex PCR, and the TCRdb table lists in-frame clones only, not all of them. Clonal size and the V and J genes are those of that table, whereas D and trimming came from the DNA. The sample includes 75,000 or so clones, roughly 83% seen only once; the top ten take roughly 20%. The chain has TRBV6-5 and TRBJ2-1; TRBD1 agrees at 7 bases. The clonotype comes from an elderly woman with acute or convalescent COVID-19. Sequencing input: peripheral blood. CDR3 in amino acids: CASSYSTGEQFF. In DNA form, the CDR3 reads TGTGCCAGCAGTTACTCGACAGGGGAGCAGTTCTTC.